One sample yielded the 23 T cell receptor beta chains listed below, sequenced in a study of identical twins. MiXCR, applied by TCRdb to the 5' RACE reads, yields one record per CDR3 protein. This sample has under 250,000 distinct CDR3 sequences; approximately 8.3% occur once, and the top ten carry 1.9%. These sequences were also reported in another study, on yellow fever vaccine responses in identical twins.

The sequencing sample was made of memory (CD45RO+) T cells sorted from blood. These TCRs come from a woman aged 18-35 years in good health.

This clonotype was counted only a few times. This chain uses TRBV19 with TRBJ2-1, with no clear D. The CDR3 sequence is 13 residues long. V lost 3 bases and J 10 bases, leaving 13 bases between the germline ends. The germline V gene has CDR1 LNHDA and CDR2 SQIVND (reference sequence). The CDR3, as DNA: TGTGCCAGTAGTATTAGTTGGGCGAACGAGCAGTTCTTC. Amino acids: CASSISWANEQFF.

The chain has TRBV5-1 and TRBJ2-2; D may match TRBD1 or TRBD2 (6 bases each). Germline CDR1 is SGHRS and CDR2 is YFSETQ. The CDR3 runs 16 residues. Deletions cut 1 base from V and 6 bases from J, with 16 bases between. The CDR3 is CASSLQGPGGSGELFF. DNA for the CDR3: TGCGCCAGCAGCTTGCAGGGGCCCGGAGGGTCCGGGGAGCTGTTTTTT.

The chain combines TRBV5-6 with TRBJ1-2, with TRBD1 as a possible D gene (5 bases). Germline assignment: CDR1 SGHDT and CDR2 YYEEEE. This CDR3 comprises 15 residues. Trimming shortened V by 3 bases and J by 2 bases, and 14 bases separated the two germline ends. CDR3 bases: TGTGCCAGCAGCTCGGGCGGGGCCCGGAACTATGGCTACACCTTC. Translated, it gives CASSSGGARNYGYTF. The variable domain in full, completed from reference TRBV5-6 and TRBJ1-2, reads DAGVTQSPTHLIKTRGQQVTLRCSPKSGHDTVSWYQQALGQGPQFIFQYYEEEERQRGNFPDRFSGHQFPNYSSELNVNALLLGDSALYLCASSSGGARNYGYTFGSGTRLTVV.

This clonotype was detected a few times. The rearrangement uses TRBV10-2 and TRBJ2-7, with 11 positions matching TRBD1. Germline V gene data show CDR1 as WSHSY and CDR2 as SAAADI. V lost 6 bases and J lost 3; bases outside the gene matches: 4. This CDR3 is 14 amino acids long. CDR3 sequence (DNA): TGCGCCAGCAGGGAGGGACAGGGGGACTACGAGCAGTACTTC. It yields the protein CASREGQGDYEQYF.

This clonotype came up many times. In nucleotides, the CDR3 is TGTGCCAGCAGCGGTAGCGGGAGGTACGAGCAGTACTTC. Its protein product is CASSGSGRYEQYF. The V call is TRBV7-8, the J call TRBJ2-7; 10 bases fit TRBD2. Germline CDR1 is SGHVS and CDR2 is FQNEAQ. The ends lost 5 bases at V and 4 bases at J; junction bases unmatched: 2. There are 13 residues in the CDR3. Supplemented by reference TRBV7-8 and TRBJ2-7, the full variable domain reads GAGVSQSPRYKVAKRGQDVALRCDPISGHVSLFWYQQALGQGPEFLTYFQNEAQLDKSGLPSDRFFAERPEGSVSTLKIQRTQQEDSAVYLCASSGSGRYEQYFGPGTRLTVT.

This clonotype occurred a few times. The chain links TRBV10-3 to TRBJ1-2; 9 bases fit TRBD1. Trimming cost V 6 bases and J 5 bases; bases outside gene matches: 7. The CDR3 runs to 14 residues. Looked up from germline, CDR1 is ENHRY and CDR2 is SYGVKD. The CDR3 is CAIRGGQGGYGYTF. DNA of the CDR3: TGTGCCATCAGAGGGGGACAGGGAGGATATGGCTACACCTTC.

V usage is TRBV27 and J usage is TRBJ2-1, with TRBD2 matching 7 bases. CDR1 MNHEY and CDR2 SMNVEV come from the germline V gene (reference sequence). The V gene end was trimmed by 8 bases and the J gene end by 0 bases; junction bases not matched to a gene: 7. The CDR3 runs 15 residues. DNA for the CDR3: TGTGCCAGCCGACCTTCGGGGGGCTCCTACAATGAGCAGTTCTTC. It specifies CASRPSGGSYNEQFF.

In this sample, this clonotype turned up a few times. The chain is built from TRBV12-3 or TRBV12-4 and TRBJ2-7, with D hard to call. V was trimmed by 2 bases and J by 3 bases, leaving 11 bases between them. The CDR3 contains 14 residues. CDR3: CASSLLGYGYEQYF. DNA of the CDR3: TGTGCCAGCAGTTTATTGGGTTACGGCTACGAGCAGTACTTC.

In its sample, this clonotype was seen a few times. The rearrangement joins TRBV19 to TRBJ2-3; possible D gene TRBD1, 6 bases. The CDR3 loop spans 13 amino acids. The germline CDR1 and CDR2 sequences are LNHDA and SQIVND (reference sequence). The V end was cut by 9 bases, the J end by 3 bases, with 13 bases between. The CDR3 protein is CASGRGRTDTQYF. CDR3 DNA sequence: TGTGCCAGCGGCAGGGGCCGAACAGATACGCAGTATTTT.

The chain couples TRBV7-9 to TRBJ2-1; a possible D gene is TRBD2 (5 bases). V lost 2 bases and J 5 bases, leaving 10 bases between the germline ends. This CDR3 comprises 14 residues. CDR1 and CDR2 from the germline V gene are SEHNR and FQNEAQ (reference sequence). CDR3 protein: CASSLRDTDNEQFF. CDR3 DNA: TGTGCCAGCAGCTTACGGGATACGGACAATGAGCAGTTCTTC.

This clonotype was detected a few times. The chain recombines TRBV20-1 with TRBJ2-7, with 8 bases aligning to TRBD2. Germline V gene lookup returns CDR1 DFQATT and CDR2 SNEGSKA (reference sequence). The junction had 13 bases not matched to a gene; V was cut back by 5 bases and J by 7 bases. The length of the CDR3 is 14 residues. CDR3 protein: CSARGGASSEEQYF. The CDR3 DNA follows: TGCAGTGCTCGGGGGGGAGCGTCCTCAGAAGAGCAGTACTTC.

The chain links TRBV7-9 to TRBJ2-5, with TRBD2 matching 7 bases. Germline V gene sequence: CDR1 SEHNR, CDR2 FQNEAQ (reference sequence). V trimming: 5 bases; J trimming: 3 bases; junction bases outside the gene matches: 6. The CDR3 consists of 14 residues. This chain's CDR3 is CASSASGNEETQYF. The CDR3 nucleotides are TGTGCCAGCAGCGCAAGCGGGAACGAAGAGACCCAGTACTTC.

This clonotype has a count of ten or more. V and J are TRBV25-1 and TRBJ2-7, with D uncertain. V was pared by 1 base and J by 1 base, with 8 bases between. CDR1 is MGHDK and CDR2 is SYGVNS in the germline V gene. The CDR3 extends over 14 amino acids. The CDR3 loop is CASSEFRRSYEQYF. Written as DNA, the CDR3 is TGTGCCAGCAGTGAATTTAGGCGGTCCTACGAGCAGTACTTC.

V is TRBV19 and J is TRBJ1-5, with D perhaps TRBD1 (5 bases). The germline V gene encodes CDR1 LNHDA and CDR2 SQIVND (reference sequence). V was clipped by 3 bases and J by 9 bases, with 15 bases between them. CDR3 length equals 14 residues. The CDR3 sequence: CASSITGTPRPQHF. The CDR3 coding sequence is TGTGCCAGTAGTATCACTGGGACGCCCCGGCCCCAGCATTTT. Looking up the rest from reference TRBV19 and TRBJ1-5 gives the full variable domain: DGGITQSPKYLFRKEGQNVTLSCEQNLNHDAMYWYRQDPGQGLRLIYYSQIVNDFQKGDIAEGYSVSREKKESFPLTVTSAQKNPTAFYLCASSITGTPRPQHFGDGTRLSIL.

Ten or more counts support this clonotype. The V call is TRBV27, the J call TRBJ1-6; 8 bases map to TRBD1. CDR1 MNHEY and CDR2 SMNVEV come from the germline V gene (reference sequence). V lost 4 bases and J lost 11; bases outside the gene matches: 7. This CDR3 contains 14 residues. Written as DNA, the CDR3 is TGTGCCAGCAGTTGGGGTACAGGGGGAGCACCCCTCCACTTT. As protein: CASSWGTGGAPLHF.

V usage is TRBV11-2 and J usage is TRBJ2-7, with a possible D match to TRBD1 (5 bases). Between the trimmed V and J ends, which lost 2 bases and 1 base, there was a span of 18 bases. This CDR3 region has 17 residues. The V gene's germline CDR1 is SGHAT and CDR2 FQNNGV. The CDR3 region is CASSLRVRQGRSYEQYF. The DNA of the CDR3 is TGTGCCAGCAGCTTAAGAGTGCGGCAGGGCCGGTCCTACGAGCAGTACTTC.

This clonotype was picked up many times. This CDR3 reads CSARGSSDFYEQYF. The CDR3 coding sequence is TGCAGTGCTAGAGGGTCGAGCGACTTCTACGAGCAGTACTTC. The rearrangement links TRBV20-1 to TRBJ2-7; D gene ambiguous. Trimming stripped 1 base from V and 3 bases from J, with 13 bases between. The CDR3 runs to 14 residues. Germline assignment: CDR1 DFQATT and CDR2 SNEGSKA (reference sequence).

This clonotype has ten or more counts. The chain joins TRBV29-1 to TRBJ2-7; 7 nucleotides line up with TRBD1. V was clipped by 0 bases and J by 9 bases; unmatched bases: 8. This CDR3 contains 13 residues. The germline V gene has CDR1 SQVTM and CDR2 ANQGSEA. CDR3 region: CSVEDSYRGRQYF. Here the CDR3 DNA reads TGCAGCGTTGAAGACTCCTACAGGGGAAGGCAGTACTTC.

The CDR3 is CASSVPGRLTEAFF. The CDR3 DNA reads as TGTGCCAGCAGTGTTCCGGGACGGCTCACTGAAGCTTTCTTT. This chain links TRBV28 with TRBJ1-1, with a weak D call TRBD1 (5 bases). Germline CDR1 is MDHEN and CDR2 is SYDVKM. The CDR3 is made up of 14 amino acids. The V end was cut by 5 bases, the J end by 4 bases, with 14 bases between.

This chain uses TRBV20-1 with TRBJ2-7; 7 bases align to TRBD2. Trimming removed 6 bases from V and 4 bases from J; junction bases left unmatched: 9. In germline, CDR1 is DFQATT, CDR2 SNEGSKA (reference sequence). This CDR3 is built from 13 residues. The CDR3 sequence is CSAQRSGTYEQYF. For the CDR3, the DNA is TGCAGTGCCCAGAGGAGCGGGACGTACGAGCAGTACTTC.

J is TRBJ2-3 and V is TRBV6-5; D unresolved. V was cut by 2 bases and J by 6 bases, with 9 bases left in between. The CDR3 contains 13 residues. The germline CDR1 and CDR2 sequences are MNHEY and SVGAGI. The CDR3 DNA sequence: TGTGCCAGCAGTTACGGCCCGCCGGATACGCAGTATTTT. Protein: CASSYGPPDTQYF.

In this sample, this clonotype turned up a few times. This chain links TRBV28 with TRBJ2-2; 10 nucleotides agree with TRBD1. The CDR3 totals 15 residues. Germline-derived CDR1 and CDR2 are MDHEN and SYDVKM. Trimming cost V 3 bases and J 6 bases; bases outside gene matches: 4. In DNA, the CDR3 is TGTGCCAGCAGTTTGGTCGGGACAGGGGCCGGGGAGCTGTTTTTT. The encoded protein is CASSLVGTGAGELFF.

This clonotype was seen repeatedly, ten times or more. The rearrangement joins TRBV29-1 to TRBJ2-1; TRBD1 aligns across 7 bases. Germline CDR1 reads SQVTM; CDR2 reads ANQGSEA. The CDR3 is 12 residues long. V was clipped by 7 bases and J by 9 bases; unmatched bases: 9. CDR3: CSGLTGISEQFF. In DNA, the CDR3 is TGCAGCGGACTGACAGGGATCAGTGAGCAGTTCTTC.